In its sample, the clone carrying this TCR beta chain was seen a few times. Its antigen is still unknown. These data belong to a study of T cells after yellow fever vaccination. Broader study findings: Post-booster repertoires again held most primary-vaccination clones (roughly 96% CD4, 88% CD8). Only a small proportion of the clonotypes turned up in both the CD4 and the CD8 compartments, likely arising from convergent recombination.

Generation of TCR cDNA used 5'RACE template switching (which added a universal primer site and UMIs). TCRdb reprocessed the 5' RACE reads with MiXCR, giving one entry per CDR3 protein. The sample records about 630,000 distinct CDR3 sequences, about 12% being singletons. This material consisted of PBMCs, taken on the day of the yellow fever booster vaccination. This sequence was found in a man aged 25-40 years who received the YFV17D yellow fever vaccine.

The CDR3 loop is CASSYPGQGATEAFF. The CDR3 coding sequence is TGTGCCAGCAGTTACCCGGGACAGGGGGCCACTGAAGCTTTCTTT. The gene calls are TRBV7-9 and TRBJ1-1; 12 nucleotides align to TRBD1. Unmatched junction bases numbered 6, after V lost 6 bases and J lost 4 bases. Germline V gives CDR1 SEHNR, CDR2 FQNEAQ (reference sequence). The CDR3 has 15 amino acids.